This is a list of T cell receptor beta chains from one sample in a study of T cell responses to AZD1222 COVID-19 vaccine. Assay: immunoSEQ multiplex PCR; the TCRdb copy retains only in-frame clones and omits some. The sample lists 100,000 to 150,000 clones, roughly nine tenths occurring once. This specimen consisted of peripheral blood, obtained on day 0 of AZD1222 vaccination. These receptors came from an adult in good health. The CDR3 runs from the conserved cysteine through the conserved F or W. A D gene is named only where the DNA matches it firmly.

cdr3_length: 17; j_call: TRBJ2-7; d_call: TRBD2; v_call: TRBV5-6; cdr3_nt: TGTGCCAGCAACCCTGAGGGGTTGGGGACTAGCCCTGGCGAGCAGTACTTC; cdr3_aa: CASNPEGLGTSPGEQYF
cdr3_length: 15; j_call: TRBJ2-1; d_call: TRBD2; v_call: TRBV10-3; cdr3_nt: TGTGCCATCAGTCCCCTAGCGGGAGGGCCCCATGAGCAGTTCTTC; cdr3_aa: CAISPLAGGPHEQFF
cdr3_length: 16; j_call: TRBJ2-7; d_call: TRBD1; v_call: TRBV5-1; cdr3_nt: TGCGCCAGCAGCACCGCGGGACAGGGACCGTCCTACGAGCAGTACTTC; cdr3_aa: CASSTAGQGPSYEQYF
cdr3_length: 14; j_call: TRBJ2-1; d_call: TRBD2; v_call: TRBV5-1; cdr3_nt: TGCGCCAGCAGCCCCCGGGGGAGGGCCAATGAGCAGTTCTTC; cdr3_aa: CASSPRGRANEQFF
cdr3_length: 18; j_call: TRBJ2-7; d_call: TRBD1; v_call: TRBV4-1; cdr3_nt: TGCGCCAGCAGCCAAGAGAGGTTCGGGACAGGGGATAGGTACGAGCAGTACTTC; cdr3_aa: CASSQERFGTGDRYEQYF
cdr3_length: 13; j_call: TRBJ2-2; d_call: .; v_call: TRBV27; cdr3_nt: TGTGCCAGCAGTTCCTCGAACACCGGGGAGCTGTTTTTT; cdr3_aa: CASSSSNTGELFF
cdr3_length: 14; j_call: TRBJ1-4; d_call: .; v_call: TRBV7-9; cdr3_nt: TGTGCCAGCAGCTTAGTAGCTTCTAATGAAAAACTGTTTTTT; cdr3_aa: CASSLVASNEKLFF
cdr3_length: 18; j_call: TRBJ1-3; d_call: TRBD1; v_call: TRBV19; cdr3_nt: TGTGCCAGTAGTAGTCGGCAGGGGGGCTCTTTAGGTGGAAACACCATATATTTT; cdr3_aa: CASSSRQGGSLGGNTIYF
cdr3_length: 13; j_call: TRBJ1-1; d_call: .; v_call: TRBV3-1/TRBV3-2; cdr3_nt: TGTGCCAGCAGCCAAACAGAGACTCCTGAAGCTTTCTTT; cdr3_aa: CASSQTETPEAFF
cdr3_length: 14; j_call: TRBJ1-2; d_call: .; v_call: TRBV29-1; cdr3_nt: TGCAGCGTTGAAGAATGGGCTCAGAGCCATGGCTACACCTTC; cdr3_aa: CSVEEWAQSHGYTF
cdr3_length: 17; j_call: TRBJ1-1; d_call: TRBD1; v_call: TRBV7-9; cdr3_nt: TGTGCCAGCAGCTTAGGACAGGGAAGTAATATGAACACTGAAGCTTTCTTT; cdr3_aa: CASSLGQGSNMNTEAFF